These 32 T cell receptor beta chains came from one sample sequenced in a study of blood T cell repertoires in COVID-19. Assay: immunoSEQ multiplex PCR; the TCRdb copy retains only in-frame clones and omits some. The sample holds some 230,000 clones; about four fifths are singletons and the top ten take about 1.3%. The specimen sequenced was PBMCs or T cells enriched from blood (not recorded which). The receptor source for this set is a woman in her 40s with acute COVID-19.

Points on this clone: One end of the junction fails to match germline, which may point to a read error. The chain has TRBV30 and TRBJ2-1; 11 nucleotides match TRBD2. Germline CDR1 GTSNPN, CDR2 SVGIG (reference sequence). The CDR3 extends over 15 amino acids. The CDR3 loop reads CAWTSGHHSYNEQFF. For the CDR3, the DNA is TGTGCTTGGACTAGCGGGCACCACTCCTACAATGAGCAGTTCTTC. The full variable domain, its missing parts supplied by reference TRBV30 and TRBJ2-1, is SQTIHQWPATLVQPVGSPLSLECTVEGTSNPNLYWYRQAAGRGLQLLFYSVGIGQISSEVPQNLSASRPQDRQFILSSKKLLLSDSGFYLCAWTSGHHSYNEQFFGPGTRLTVL.

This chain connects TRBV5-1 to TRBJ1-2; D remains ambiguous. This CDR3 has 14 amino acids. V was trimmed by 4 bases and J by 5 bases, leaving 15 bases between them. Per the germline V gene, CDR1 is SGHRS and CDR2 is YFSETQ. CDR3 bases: TGCGCCAGCAGCGACTCTCACGGGGAGTATGGCTACACCTTC. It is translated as CASSDSHGEYGYTF.

The chain's CDR3 is CASTPRRGGGGYTF. The CDR3 DNA sequence: TGTGCCAGCACCCCGAGGCGGGGAGGAGGAGGCTACACCTTC. J is TRBJ1-2 and V is TRBV7-9; D gene unclear. The CDR3 consists of 14 residues. The germline V gene has CDR1 SEHNR and CDR2 FQNEAQ (reference sequence). Trimming removed 7 bases from V and 8 bases from J, with 20 bases in between.

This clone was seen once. The CDR3 sequence is CASSPAGENYGYTF. For the CDR3, the DNA is TGTGCCAGCAGCCCGGCGGGGGAGAACTATGGCTACACCTTC. The genes are TRBV7-2 and TRBJ1-2; maybe TRBD1 (5 bases). CDR3 size: 14 residues. Trimming took 5 bases from V and 2 from J, leaving 12 bases between them. Germline CDR1 and CDR2: SGHTA and FQGNSA.

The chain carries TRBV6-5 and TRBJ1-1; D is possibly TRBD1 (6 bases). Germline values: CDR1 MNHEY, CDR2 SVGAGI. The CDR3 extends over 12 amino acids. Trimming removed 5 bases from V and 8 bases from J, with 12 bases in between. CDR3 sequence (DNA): TGTGCCAGCAGTATAACAGGGAGAGAAGCTTTCTTT. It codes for CASSITGREAFF.

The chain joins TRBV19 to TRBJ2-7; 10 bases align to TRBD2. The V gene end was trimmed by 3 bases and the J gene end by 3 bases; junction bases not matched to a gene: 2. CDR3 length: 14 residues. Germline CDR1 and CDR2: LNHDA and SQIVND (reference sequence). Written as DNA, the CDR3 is TGTGCCAGTAGTATCAGCGGGAGGGTCTACGAGCAGTACTTC. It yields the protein CASSISGRVYEQYF.

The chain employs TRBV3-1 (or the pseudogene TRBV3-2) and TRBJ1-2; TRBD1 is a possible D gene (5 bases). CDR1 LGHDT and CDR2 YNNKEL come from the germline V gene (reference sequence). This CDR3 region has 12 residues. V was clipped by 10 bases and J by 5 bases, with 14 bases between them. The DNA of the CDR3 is TGTGCCACCGTCGGGGGGGATTATGGCTACACCTTC. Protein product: CATVGGDYGYTF.

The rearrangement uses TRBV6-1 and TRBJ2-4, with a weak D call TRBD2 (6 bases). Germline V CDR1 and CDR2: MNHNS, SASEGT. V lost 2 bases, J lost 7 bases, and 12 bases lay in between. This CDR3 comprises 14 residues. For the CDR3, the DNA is TGTGCCAGCAGTGAAACGGGGGATTGGAACATTCAGTACTTC. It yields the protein CASSETGDWNIQYF.

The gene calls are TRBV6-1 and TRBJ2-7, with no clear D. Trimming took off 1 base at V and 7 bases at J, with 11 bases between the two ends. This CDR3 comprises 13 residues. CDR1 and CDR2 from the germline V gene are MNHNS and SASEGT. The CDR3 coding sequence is TGTGCCAGCAGTGAAGTCGTGGAGACTGAGCAGTACTTC. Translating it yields CASSEVVETEQYF.

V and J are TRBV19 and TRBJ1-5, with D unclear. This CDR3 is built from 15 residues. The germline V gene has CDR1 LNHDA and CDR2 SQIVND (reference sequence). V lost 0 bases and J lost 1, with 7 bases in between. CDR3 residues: CASSIDQASNQPQHF. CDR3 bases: TGTGCCAGTAGTATAGACCAGGCCAGCAATCAGCCCCAGCATTTT.

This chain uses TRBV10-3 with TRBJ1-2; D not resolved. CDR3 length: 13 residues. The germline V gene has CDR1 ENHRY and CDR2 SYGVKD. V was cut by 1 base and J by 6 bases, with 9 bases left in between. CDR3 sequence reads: CAISEYGADGYTF. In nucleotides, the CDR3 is TGTGCCATCAGTGAGTACGGAGCCGATGGCTACACCTTC.

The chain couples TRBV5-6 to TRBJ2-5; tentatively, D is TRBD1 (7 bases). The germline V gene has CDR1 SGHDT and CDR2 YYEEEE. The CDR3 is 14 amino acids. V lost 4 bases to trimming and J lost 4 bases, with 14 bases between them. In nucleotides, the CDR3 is TGTGCCAGCAGCCGCCTTCAGGGGGGAGAGACCCAGTACTTC. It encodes CASSRLQGGETQYF.

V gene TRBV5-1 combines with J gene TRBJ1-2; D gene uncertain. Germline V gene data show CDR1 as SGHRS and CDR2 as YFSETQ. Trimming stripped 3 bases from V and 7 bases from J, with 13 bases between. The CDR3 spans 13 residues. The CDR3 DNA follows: TGCGCCAGCAGCTCTAGGACTGACGCTGGCTACACCTTC. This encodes CASSSRTDAGYTF.

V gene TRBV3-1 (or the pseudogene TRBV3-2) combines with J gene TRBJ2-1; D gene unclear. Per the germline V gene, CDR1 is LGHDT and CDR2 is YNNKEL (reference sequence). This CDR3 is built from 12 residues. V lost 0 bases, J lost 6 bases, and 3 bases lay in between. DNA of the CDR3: TGTGCCAGCAGCCAAGACAGCAATGAGCAGTTCTTC. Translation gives CASSQDSNEQFF.

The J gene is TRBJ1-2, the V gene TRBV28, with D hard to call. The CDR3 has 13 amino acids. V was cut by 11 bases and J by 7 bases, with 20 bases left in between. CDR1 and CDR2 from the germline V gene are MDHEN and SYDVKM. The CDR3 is CAEEGGIGSGYTF. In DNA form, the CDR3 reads TGTGCCGAAGAGGGAGGGATCGGATCTGGCTACACCTTC.

CDR3 sequence: CASSSPGSGTNEQFF. The CDR3 DNA is TGTGCCAGCAGTTCCCCGGGTAGCGGGACCAATGAGCAGTTCTTC. The chain recombines TRBV6-9 with TRBJ2-1, with 8 bases that match TRBD2. V lost 4 bases to trimming and J lost 6 bases; unmatched junction nucleotides: 8. This CDR3 contains 15 residues. Looked up from germline, CDR1 is MNHGY and CDR2 is SVAAGI.

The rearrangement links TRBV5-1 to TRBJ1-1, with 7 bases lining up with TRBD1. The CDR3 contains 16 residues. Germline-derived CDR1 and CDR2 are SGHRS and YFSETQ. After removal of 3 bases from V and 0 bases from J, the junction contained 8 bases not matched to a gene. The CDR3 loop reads CASSSTGQLMNTEAFF. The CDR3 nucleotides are TGCGCCAGCAGCTCCACGGGACAGCTGATGAACACTGAAGCTTTCTTT. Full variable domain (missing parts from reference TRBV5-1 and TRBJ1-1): KAGVTQTPRYLIKTRGQQVTLSCSPISGHRSVSWYQQTPGQGLQFLFEYFSETQRNKGNFPGRFSGRQFSNSRSEMNVSTLELGDSALYLCASSSTGQLMNTEAFFGQGTRLTVV.

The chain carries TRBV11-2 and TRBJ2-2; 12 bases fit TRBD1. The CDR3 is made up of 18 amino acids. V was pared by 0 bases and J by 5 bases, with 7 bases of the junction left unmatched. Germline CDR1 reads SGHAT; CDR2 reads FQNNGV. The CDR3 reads CASSLDPGQGAWTGELFF. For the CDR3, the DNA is TGTGCCAGCAGCTTAGATCCGGGACAGGGGGCTTGGACCGGGGAGCTGTTTTTT. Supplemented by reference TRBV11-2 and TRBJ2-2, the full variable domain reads EAGVAQSPRYKIIEKRQSVAFWCNPISGHATLYWYQQILGQGPKLLIQFQNNGVVDDSQLPKDRFSAERLKGVDSTLKIQPAKLEDSAVYLCASSLDPGQGAWTGELFFGEGSRLTVL.

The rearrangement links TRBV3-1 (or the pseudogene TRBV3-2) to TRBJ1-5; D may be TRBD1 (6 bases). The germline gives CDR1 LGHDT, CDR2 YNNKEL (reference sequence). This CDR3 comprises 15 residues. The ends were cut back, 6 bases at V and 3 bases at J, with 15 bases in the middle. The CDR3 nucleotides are TGTGCCAGCAGTGAAGGGGAGGGGGTCAATCAGCCCCAGCATTTT. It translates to CASSEGEGVNQPQHF.

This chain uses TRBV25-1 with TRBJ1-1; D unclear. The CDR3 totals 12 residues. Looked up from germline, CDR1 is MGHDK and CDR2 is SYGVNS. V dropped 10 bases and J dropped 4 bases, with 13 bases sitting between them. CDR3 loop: CAIREARTEAFF. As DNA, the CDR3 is TGTGCCATACGAGAGGCGCGCACTGAAGCTTTCTTT. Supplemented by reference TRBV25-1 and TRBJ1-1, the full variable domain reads EADIYQTPRYLVIGTGKKITLECSQTMGHDKMYWYQQDPGMELHLIHYSYGVNSTEKGDLSSESTVSRIRTEHFPLTLESARPSHTSQYLCAIREARTEAFFGQGTRLTVV.

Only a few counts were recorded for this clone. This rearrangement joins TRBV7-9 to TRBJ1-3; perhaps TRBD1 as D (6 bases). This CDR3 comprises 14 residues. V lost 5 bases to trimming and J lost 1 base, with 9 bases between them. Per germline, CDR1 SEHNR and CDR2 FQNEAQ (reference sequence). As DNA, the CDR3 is TGTGCCAGCAGCGTCCAGGGGTCTGGAAACACCATATATTTT. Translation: CASSVQGSGNTIYF.

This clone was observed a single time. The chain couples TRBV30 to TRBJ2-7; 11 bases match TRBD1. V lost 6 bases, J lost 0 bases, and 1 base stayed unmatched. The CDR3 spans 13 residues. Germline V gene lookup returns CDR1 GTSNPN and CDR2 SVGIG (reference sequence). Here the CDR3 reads CACGTGGSYEQYF. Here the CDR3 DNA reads TGTGCCTGCGGGACAGGGGGCTCCTACGAGCAGTACTTC.

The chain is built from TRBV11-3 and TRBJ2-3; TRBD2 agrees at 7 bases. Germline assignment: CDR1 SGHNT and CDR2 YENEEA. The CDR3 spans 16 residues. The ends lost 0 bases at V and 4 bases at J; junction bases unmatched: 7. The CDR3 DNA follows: TGTGCCAGCAGCTTAGATCGCGGGGGATTCCCAGATACGCAGTATTTT. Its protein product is CASSLDRGGFPDTQYF.

CDR3 in DNA: TGTGCCAGCAGCGCCGAGAAAATCTCTGGAAACACCATATATTTT. Its protein is CASSAEKISGNTIYF. The chain links TRBV9 to TRBJ1-3; D is uncertain. From germline, CDR1 is SGDLS and CDR2 YYNGEE. With 3 bases removed from V and 0 bases from J, the gap between germline ends came to 10 bases. CDR3 length: 15 amino acids.

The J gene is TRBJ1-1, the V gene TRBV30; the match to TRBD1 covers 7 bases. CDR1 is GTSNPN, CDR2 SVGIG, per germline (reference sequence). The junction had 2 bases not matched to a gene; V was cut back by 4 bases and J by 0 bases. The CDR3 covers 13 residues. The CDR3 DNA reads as TGTGCCTGGAACGGACAGGTGAACACTGAAGCTTTCTTT. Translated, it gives CAWNGQVNTEAFF.

DNA for the CDR3: TGTGCCAGCAGTGAAGAGTGGGGGGTAGGTCAGCCCCAGCATTTT. Residues: CASSEEWGVGQPQHF. The chain employs TRBV6-1 and TRBJ1-5, with a weak D call TRBD1 (5 bases). Per germline, CDR1 MNHNS and CDR2 SASEGT. V lost 1 base, J lost 6 bases, and 13 bases lay in between. CDR3 length: 15 amino acids.

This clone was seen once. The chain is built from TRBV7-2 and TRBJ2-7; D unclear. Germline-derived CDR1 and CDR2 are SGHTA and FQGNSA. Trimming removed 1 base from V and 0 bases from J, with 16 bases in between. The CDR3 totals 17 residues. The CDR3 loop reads CASSLGFQVGRSYEQYF. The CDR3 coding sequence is TGTGCCAGCAGCTTAGGGTTTCAGGTGGGCCGCTCCTACGAGCAGTACTTC.

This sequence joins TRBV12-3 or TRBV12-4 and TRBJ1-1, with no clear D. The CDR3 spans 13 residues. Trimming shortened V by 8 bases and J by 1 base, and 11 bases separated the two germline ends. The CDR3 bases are TGTGCCAGCCGCCAAGGAGCGAACACTGAAGCTTTCTTT. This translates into CASRQGANTEAFF.

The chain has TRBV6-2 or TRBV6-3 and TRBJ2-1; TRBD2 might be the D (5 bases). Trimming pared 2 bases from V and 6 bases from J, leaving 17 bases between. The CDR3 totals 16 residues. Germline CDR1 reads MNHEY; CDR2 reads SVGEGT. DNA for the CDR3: TGTGCCAGCAGTTACCCATTAGCGCCTAGGATCAATGAGCAGTTCTTC. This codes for CASSYPLAPRINEQFF.

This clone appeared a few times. In DNA, the CDR3 is TGTGCCAGCAGTGAAAAAGGACTAGATACATACGCGAACACCGGGGAGCTGTTTTTT. Its translation is CASSEKGLDTYANTGELFF. V usage is TRBV6-1 and J usage is TRBJ2-2; 7 nucleotides line up with TRBD2. The CDR3 loop spans 19 amino acids. The V and J ends lost 2 bases and 0 bases, in that order; junction bases with no gene match: 12. Germline CDR1 and CDR2: MNHNS and SASEGT.

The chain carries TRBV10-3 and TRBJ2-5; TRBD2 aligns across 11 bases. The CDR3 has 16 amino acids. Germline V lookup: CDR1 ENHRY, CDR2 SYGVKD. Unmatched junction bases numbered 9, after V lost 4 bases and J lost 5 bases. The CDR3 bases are TGTGCCATCAGTGGTGGGCTAGCGGGGGGAGTGGAGACCCAGTACTTC. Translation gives CAISGGLAGGVETQYF.

CDR3 nucleotide sequence: TGTGCCAGCAGCCCCATGCAGGGATTGAACACTGAAGCTTTCTTT. Its protein product is CASSPMQGLNTEAFF. This rearrangement joins TRBV27 to TRBJ1-1; tentative D call: TRBD1 (5 bases). The germline V gene encodes CDR1 MNHEY and CDR2 SMNVEV (reference sequence). Trimming stripped 6 bases from V and 0 bases from J, with 14 bases between. This CDR3 comprises 15 residues.